This T cell receptor beta chain came from a study of T-cell memory formation after mild COVID-19. Regarding the study as a whole: Later expanders leaned CD4+, whereas day 15 to 85 contracting clones were balanced CD4/CD8.

The CDR3 contains 16 residues. Germline values: CDR1 SGHRS, CDR2 YFSETQ. This clonotype was detected once. As yet, its antigen is unknown. One end of the junction varies from germline; a read error may be responsible. TCRdb re-analysed the 5' RACE reads in MiXCR, keeping a single row per CDR3 protein. This sample yields 55,000 to 80,000 distinct CDR3 sequences, of which about a tenth are seen a single time; about 1% belongs to the top ten. This sequence joins TRBV5-1 and TRBJ2-2; D perhaps matches TRBD1 (7 bases). The source material was PBMCs or a T cell subset sorted from them (not recorded which). This sequence originates from a man younger than 30 who had mild COVID-19 (a few samples of this study predate the infection). Cell type and time point are not known. In DNA, the CDR3 is TGCGCCAGCAGCGTGGGACAGATCGCGAACACCGGGGGGCTGTTTTTT. Translation: CASSVGQIANTGGLFF.